A single sample is the source of the 17 T cell receptor beta chains below, sequenced in a study of blood T cell repertoires in COVID-19. TCRdb keeps only in-frame clones here, not all; method: immunoSEQ multiplex PCR. The sample carries about 260,000 clones, 65% to 85% recorded once. The sequencing input was peripheral blood. The receptors stem from a middle-aged woman who had recovered from COVID-19.

V gene TRBV11-3 combines with J gene TRBJ2-7; 10 bases match TRBD2. The junction had 6 bases not matched to a gene; V was cut back by 4 bases and J by 3 bases. The length of the CDR3 is 15 residues. Germline values: CDR1 SGHNT, CDR2 YENEEA. The CDR3 region has the DNA TGTGCCAGCAGCTCTAGCGGGGGCTCTAACTACGAGCAGTACTTC. This codes for CASSSSGGSNYEQYF.

The chain links TRBV2 to TRBJ1-2; D is unclear. The CDR3 is made up of 13 amino acids. Germline V lookup: CDR1 SNHLY, CDR2 FYNNEI. Trimming took 0 bases from V and 2 from J, leaving 4 bases between them. CDR3 region: CASSEARNYGYTF. The CDR3 DNA is TGTGCCAGCAGTGAAGCGAGAAACTATGGCTACACCTTC. The complete variable domain, with remaining parts taken from reference TRBV2 and TRBJ1-2, reads EPEVTQTPSHQVTQMGQEVILRCVPISNHLYFYWYRQILGQKVEFLVSFYNNEISEKSEIFDDQFSVERPDGSNFTLKIRSTKLEDSAMYFCASSEARNYGYTFGSGTRLTVV.

The rearrangement links TRBV12-3 or TRBV12-4 to TRBJ2-2; unclear D gene. Trimming removed 6 bases at V and 6 bases at J, with 11 bases between. The CDR3 extends over 13 amino acids. The CDR3 DNA sequence: TGTGCCAGCAGCCGCGAGAGGTCCGGGGAGCTGTTTTTT. Translating gives CASSRERSGELFF.

The V call is TRBV5-1, the J call TRBJ1-6; D might be TRBD1 (6 bases). This CDR3 is built from 13 residues. Trimming stripped 5 bases from V and 5 bases from J, with 8 bases between. CDR1 is SGHRS and CDR2 is YFSETQ in the germline V gene. In DNA form, the CDR3 reads TGCGCCAGCAGAGCAGGGGATAATTCACCCCTCCACTTT. Its translation is CASRAGDNSPLHF.

V and J are TRBV6-5 and TRBJ2-2; 8 positions agree with TRBD2. This CDR3 is built from 14 residues. Germline V gene data show CDR1 as MNHEY and CDR2 as SVGAGI. V was clipped by 10 bases and J by 2 bases; unmatched bases: 6. The CDR3 loop is CAIKGLANTGELFF. DNA for the CDR3: TGTGCCATTAAAGGACTAGCCAACACCGGGGAGCTGTTTTTT.

The V and J genes are TRBV3-1 (or the pseudogene TRBV3-2) and TRBJ2-2, with D tentatively TRBD1 (5 bases). Germline V gene data show CDR1 as LGHDT and CDR2 as YNNKEL (reference sequence). The CDR3 spans 14 residues. V was pared by 4 bases and J by 2 bases, with 8 bases between. The CDR3 protein is CASSRQLNTGELFF. CDR3 in DNA: TGTGCCAGCAGCCGACAGCTAAACACCGGGGAGCTGTTTTTT.

The chain carries TRBV18 and TRBJ2-2; a weak D match, TRBD1 (6 bases). The germline gives CDR1 KGHSH, CDR2 LQKENI. Trimming took 4 bases from V and 6 from J, leaving 12 bases between them. The length of the CDR3 is 14 residues. CDR3 nucleotides: TGTGCCAGCTCACACGGACAGTTCCCCGGGGAGCTGTTTTTT. Protein sequence: CASSHGQFPGELFF.

In this sample, this clone turned up a few times. CDR3 loop: CATSDFGGLAFF. The CDR3 DNA reads as TGTGCCACCAGTGATTTCGGGGGGCTAGCTTTCTTT. The chain employs TRBV24-1 and TRBJ1-1; tentative D call: TRBD1 (6 bases). This CDR3 contains 12 residues. The germline V gene encodes CDR1 KGHDR and CDR2 SFDVKD. V was shortened by 1 base and J by 10 bases, with 9 bases between the two germline ends.

This clone showed up just once. The rearrangement joins TRBV2 to TRBJ2-3, with no clear D. Germline CDR1 and CDR2: SNHLY and FYNNEI. This CDR3 contains 12 residues. V lost 8 bases and J 4 bases, leaving 10 bases between the germline ends. The CDR3 nucleotides read TGTGCCAGCCGGCTAGTGCCAGATACGCAGTATTTT. Translation: CASRLVPDTQYF. The full variable domain, with the rest looked up from reference TRBV2 and TRBJ2-3, is EPEVTQTPSHQVTQMGQEVILRCVPISNHLYFYWYRQILGQKVEFLVSFYNNEISEKSEIFDDQFSVERPDGSNFTLKIRSTKLEDSAMYFCASRLVPDTQYFGPGTRLTVL.

CDR3 region: CACMGLAGTDTQYF. The DNA for the CDR3 is TGTGCCTGTATGGGACTAGCGGGCACAGATACGCAGTATTTT. The V and J genes are TRBV30 and TRBJ2-3; 11 positions match TRBD2. The CDR3 runs 14 residues. Germline loops: CDR1 GTSNPN, CDR2 SVGIG (reference sequence). Trimming at V came to 6 bases and at J to 1 base, leaving 3 bases not matched to a gene.

This chain uses TRBV19 with TRBJ2-1; D is perhaps TRBD2 (6 bases). Germline CDR1 LNHDA, CDR2 SQIVND (reference sequence). The CDR3 totals 16 residues. Trimming took off 3 bases at V and 5 bases at J, with 17 bases between the two ends. The CDR3, as DNA: TGTGCCAGTAGTATCAGGCGGGAAAGGAGTGACAATGAGCAGTTCTTC. It encodes CASSIRRERSDNEQFF.

The CDR3 nucleotides read TGTGCCAGCAGGAGCGCCCAGACAGGGGGAAATTCACCCCTCCACTTT. Its protein is CASRSAQTGGNSPLHF. This chain links TRBV2 with TRBJ1-6; 9 bases align to TRBD1. Germline V lookup: CDR1 SNHLY, CDR2 FYNNEI. Unmatched junction bases numbered 10, after V lost 6 bases and J lost 7 bases. The CDR3 runs to 16 residues.

This chain joins TRBV28 and TRBJ1-2; a weak D match, TRBD1 (6 bases). The germline CDR1 and CDR2 sequences are MDHEN and SYDVKM. The CDR3 consists of 13 residues. Trimming removed 7 bases from V and 4 bases from J, with 13 bases in between. The CDR3 DNA follows: TGTGCCAGCATTCCGATGGACAGCTATGGCTACACCTTC. Protein: CASIPMDSYGYTF.

V gene TRBV11-2 combines with J gene TRBJ2-2, with D hard to call. In germline, CDR1 is SGHAT, CDR2 FQNNGV. V dropped 1 base and J dropped 7 bases, with 19 bases sitting between them. This CDR3 has 17 amino acids. CDR3 DNA: TGTGCCAGCAGCTTAGTCTTCAAGCGCCAGATAAACGGGGAGCTGTTTTTT. It specifies CASSLVFKRQINGELFF.

The rearrangement joins TRBV27 to TRBJ1-1; 7 nucleotides agree with TRBD1. The length of the CDR3 is 13 residues. CDR1 and CDR2 (germline): MNHEY, SMNVEV (reference sequence). The ends lost 3 bases at V and 7 bases at J; junction bases unmatched: 5. DNA of the CDR3: TGTGCCAGCAGTTTTACAGGGGTCCATGAAGCTTTCTTT. Amino acids: CASSFTGVHEAFF.

This clone was recorded only once. V gene TRBV7-8 combines with J gene TRBJ2-2; D possibly corresponds to TRBD2 (6 bases). Germline CDR1 reads SGHVS; CDR2 reads FQNEAQ. Trimming removed 3 bases from V and 4 bases from J, with 15 bases in between. The CDR3 is 16 amino acids. The CDR3 here is CASSFGASVITGELFF. The CDR3 nucleotides are TGTGCCAGCAGCTTCGGGGCTAGCGTTATCACCGGGGAGCTGTTTTTT.

The rearrangement links TRBV6-5 to TRBJ1-1; D is perhaps TRBD1 (5 bases). From germline, CDR1 is MNHEY and CDR2 SVGAGI. The V end lost 7 bases, the J end lost 5 bases, and 17 bases lay between the germline ends. CDR3 length: 14 amino acids. DNA for the CDR3: TGTGCCAGCACCCGGAGGGGATCTGAGACTGAAGCTTTCTTT. It translates to CASTRRGSETEAFF.